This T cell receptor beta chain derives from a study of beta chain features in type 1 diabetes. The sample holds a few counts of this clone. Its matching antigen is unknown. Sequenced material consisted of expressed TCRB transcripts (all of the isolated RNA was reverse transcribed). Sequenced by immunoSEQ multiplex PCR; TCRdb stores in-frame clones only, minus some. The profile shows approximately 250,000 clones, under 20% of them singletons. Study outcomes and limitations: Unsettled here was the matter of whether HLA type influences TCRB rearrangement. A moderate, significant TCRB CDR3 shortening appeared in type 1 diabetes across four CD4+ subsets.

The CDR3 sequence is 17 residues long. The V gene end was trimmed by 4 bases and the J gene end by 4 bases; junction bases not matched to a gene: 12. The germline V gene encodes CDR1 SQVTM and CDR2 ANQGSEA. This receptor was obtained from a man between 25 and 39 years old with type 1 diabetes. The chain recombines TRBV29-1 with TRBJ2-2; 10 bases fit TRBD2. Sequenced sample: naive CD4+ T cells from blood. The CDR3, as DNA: TGCAGCGTTGGAGCGGCTAGCGGGAGTTGGAGCACCGGGGAGCTGTTTTTT. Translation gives CSVGAASGSWSTGELFF.